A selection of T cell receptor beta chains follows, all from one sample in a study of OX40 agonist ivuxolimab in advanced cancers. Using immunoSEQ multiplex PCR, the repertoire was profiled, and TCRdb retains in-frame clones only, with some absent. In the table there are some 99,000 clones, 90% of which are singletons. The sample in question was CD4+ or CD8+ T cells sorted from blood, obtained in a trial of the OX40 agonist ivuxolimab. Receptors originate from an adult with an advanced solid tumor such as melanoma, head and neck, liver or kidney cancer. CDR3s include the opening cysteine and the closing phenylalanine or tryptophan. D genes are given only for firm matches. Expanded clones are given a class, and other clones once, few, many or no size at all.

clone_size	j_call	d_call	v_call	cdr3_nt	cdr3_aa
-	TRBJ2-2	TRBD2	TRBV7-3	TGTGCCAGCAGCTTCGCGGGAGAGAAGGGCGGGGAGCTGTTTTTT	CASSFAGEKGGELFF
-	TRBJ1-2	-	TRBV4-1	TGCGCCAGCAGCCATTCGGAGAGGGCCCGAAGCTATGGCTACACCTTC	CASSHSERARSYGYTF
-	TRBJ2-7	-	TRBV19	TGTGCCAGCGCCCTTCGGACAAGCTCCTACGAGCAGTACTTC	CASALRTSSYEQYF
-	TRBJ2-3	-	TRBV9	TGTGCCAGCAGCAAGGGCATCGGGATTGGCTCGCAGTATTTT	CASSKGIGIGSQYF
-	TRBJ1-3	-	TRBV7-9	TGTGCCAGCAGCTACCTCGGAGGGAGGGGAAACACCATATATTTT	CASSYLGGRGNTIYF
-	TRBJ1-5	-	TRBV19	TGTGCCAGTAGTCCCCGACAGACCGCCCCAAGGGAGCCCCAGCATTTT	CASSPRQTAPREPQHF
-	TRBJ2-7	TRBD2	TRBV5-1	TGCGCCAGCAGCTTGGGTGGCGGGAGTGGGGACGAGCAGTACTTC	CASSLGGGSGDEQYF
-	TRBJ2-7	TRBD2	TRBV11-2	TGTGCCAGCAGCTTATCTAGCGGGAGATCTTTCTTGTACGAGCAGTACTTC	CASSLSSGRSFLYEQYF
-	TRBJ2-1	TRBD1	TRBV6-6	TGTGCCAGCAGGCTCGGCCGACAGGGGGCGGTTGAGCAGTTCTTC	CASRLGRQGAVEQFF
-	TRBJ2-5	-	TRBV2	TGTGCCAGCAGTTGGAATGGTATGGAGACCCAGTACTTC	CASSWNGMETQYF
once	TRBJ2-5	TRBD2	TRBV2	TGTGCCAGCAGGCTTGGGACTAGCTTTAGAGAGACCCAGTACTTC	CASRLGTSFRETQYF
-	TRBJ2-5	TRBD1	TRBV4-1	TGCGCCAGCAGCCAAGATGCAGGGGGAGAGTTTGAGACCCAGTACTTC	CASSQDAGGEFETQYF
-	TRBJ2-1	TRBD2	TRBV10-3	TGTGCCGTAACTGGACTAGCGGGTGGGTACAATGAGCAGTTCTTC	CAVTGLAGGYNEQFF
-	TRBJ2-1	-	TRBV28	TGTGCCAGCAGCTTCAGGGGCGTTTTGATCGATGAGCAGTTCTTC	CASSFRGVLIDEQFF
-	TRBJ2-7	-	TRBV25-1	TGTGCCAGCAGAATTAACTACGAGCAGTACTTC	CASRINYEQYF
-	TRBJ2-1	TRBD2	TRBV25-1	TGTGCCAGCAGTGAAGCGGGAGGGGGCCGCCGGGACAATGAGCAGTTCTTC	CASSEAGGGRRDNEQFF
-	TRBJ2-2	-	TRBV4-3	TGCGCCAGCAGCCAAAGGGGGGGGGCCGGGGAGCTGTTTTTT	CASSQRGGAGELFF
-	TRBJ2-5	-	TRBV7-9	TGTGCCAGCAGCCCCGGGCCAGGAGAGACCCAGTACTTC	CASSPGPGETQYF
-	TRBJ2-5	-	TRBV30	TGTGCCTGGAGTACAGTGTTAGAGACCCAGTACTTC	CAWSTVLETQYF
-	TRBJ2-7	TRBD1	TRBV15	TGTGCCACCAGCACAGATGACAGGGGAATGGACGAGCAGTACTTC	CATSTDDRGMDEQYF
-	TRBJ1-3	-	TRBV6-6	TGTGCCAGCAGTTATGGGCCACTTGGAAACACCATATATTTT	CASSYGPLGNTIYF
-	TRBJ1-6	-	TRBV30	TGTGCACGGGACGCCGGGGACCCCCTCCACTTT	CARDAGDPLHF
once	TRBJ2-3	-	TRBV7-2	TGTGCCAGCAGCTTCTCCCCAAACGGAGATACGCAGTATTTT	CASSFSPNGDTQYF
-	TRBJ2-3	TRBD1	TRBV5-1	TGCGCCAGCAGCACACAGGGGTTCACAGATACGCAGTATTTT	CASSTQGFTDTQYF
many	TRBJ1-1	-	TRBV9	TGTGCCAGCAGCGTGCACGTGAACACTGAAGCTTTCTTT	CASSVHVNTEAFF
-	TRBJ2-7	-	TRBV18	TGTGCCAGCTCACCGGCCCGCTACGAGCAGTACTTC	CASSPARYEQYF
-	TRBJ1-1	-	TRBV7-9	TGTGCCAGCAGCTCCACGGGGGTTACTGAAGCTTTCTTT	CASSSTGVTEAFF
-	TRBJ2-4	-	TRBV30	TGTGCCTGGATGAGACGGGGCGTAGCCAAAAACATTCAGTACTTC	CAWMRRGVAKNIQYF
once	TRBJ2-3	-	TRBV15	TGTGCCACCAGCAGAGATAGCGGAGGCCCGTCCACAGATACGCAGTATTTT	CATSRDSGGPSTDTQYF
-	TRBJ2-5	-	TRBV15	TGTGCCACCAGCAGAGATTTGGGTCAAGAGACCCAGTACTTC	CATSRDLGQETQYF
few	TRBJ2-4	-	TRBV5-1	TGCGCCAGCACAGTGGAAGGGAACATTCAGTACTTC	CASTVEGNIQYF
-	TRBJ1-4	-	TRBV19	TGTGCCAGTAAGTTGGGCGGAAATAATGAAAAACTGTTTTTT	CASKLGGNNEKLFF
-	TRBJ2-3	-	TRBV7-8	TGTGCCAGCAGCTTCCCCGGGACTCAAACTCTGGTTACGCAGTATTTT	CASSFPGTQTLVTQYF
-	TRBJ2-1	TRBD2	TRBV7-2	TGTGCCAGCAGCCCCGCCGGGGGGAGCTCCTACAATGAGCAGTTCTTC	CASSPAGGSSYNEQFF
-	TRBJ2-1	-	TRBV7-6	TGTGCCAGCAGCCCGGATCCCGCGGGATATTACAATGAGCAGTTCTTC	CASSPDPAGYYNEQFF
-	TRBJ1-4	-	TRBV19	TGTGCCAGTAGTCCAGCCGGATTTGCGGGGGCGAATGAAAAACTGTTTTTT	CASSPAGFAGANEKLFF
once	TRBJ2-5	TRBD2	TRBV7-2	TGTGCCAGCAGCACGCCTAGCGGGAGGGTGAAGCAGTACTTC	CASSTPSGRVKQYF
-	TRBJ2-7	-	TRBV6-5	TGTGCCAGCAGTTACACCGAACCCCAACACGAGCAGTACTTC	CASSYTEPQHEQYF
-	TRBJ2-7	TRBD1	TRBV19	TGTGCCAGTAGTATGTTTGGACAGGGGGACTCCTACGAGCAGTACTTC	CASSMFGQGDSYEQYF
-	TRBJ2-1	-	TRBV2	TGTGCCAGCACCAGGGACTTGAGCCATGAGCAGTTCTTC	CASTRDLSHEQFF